This T cell receptor beta chain was identified in a study of blood T cell repertoires in COVID-19. Across the whole study: T cells, B-cell-depleted T cells, or PBMCs supplied cDNA or gDNA.

All enrollees were roughly 18 to 89 years old and from about two dozen US areas. Grouping used clinical history reported by participants in a survey and questionnaire. Original processing methods: For nucleated cells, counts were estimated from reference gene primer amplification. Profiled with immunoSEQ multiplex PCR; TCRdb holds only in-frame clones, not every one. V and J calls and clone size come straight from that table; D and trimming were deduced from the DNA. Of over 200,000 clones detected, approximately 90% appear once; the ten largest clones hold 15% to 18%. Material for sequencing was PBMCs or T cells enriched from blood (not recorded which). The origin of this receptor is a man in his late teens or twenties who had recovered from COVID-19.

The CDR3 DNA follows: TGTGCCAGCAGCTTGTACGCAAGGGACAGGCTCTACGAGCAGTACTTC. Encoded protein: CASSLYARDRLYEQYF. The rearrangement links TRBV5-8 to TRBJ2-7; 8 positions match TRBD1. There are 16 residues in the CDR3. Losses at the gene ends were 1 base for V and 3 bases for J; bases not matched to a gene: 9. Germline V gene sequence: CDR1 SGHTS, CDR2 YDEGEE. Supplemented by reference TRBV5-8 and TRBJ2-7, the full variable domain reads EAGVTQSPTHLIKTRGQQATLRCSPISGHTSVYWYQQALGLGLQFLLWYDEGEERNRGNFPPRFSGRQFPNYSSELNVNALELEDSALYLCASSLYARDRLYEQYFGPGTRLTVT.